The source of this T cell receptor (beta chain) is a study of blood T cells in healthy people across ages. Overall study context: Capturing about one barcoded beta molecule per two T cells was achieved by template switching.

The second PCR ran about 6 to 11 cycles with a sample-barcoded 5' primer and J-beta primers. TCRdb redid the calling of the 5' RACE reads with MiXCR, one entry per CDR3 protein. The data contain about 780,000 distinct CDR3 sequences, about half of them singletons. Overall study findings and caveats: From one million sequenced T cells, diversity estimates were lower bounds.

Concerning this clonotype itself: What it binds is not known. Sequence at one end of the junction differs from germline and may be a read error.

Sequenced: blood. The TCR originated in an elderly man in good health.

The CDR3 DNA follows: TGTGCCAGCAGTCGGACTAGCAGGACTGGAGATATGCAGTATTTT. Protein product: CASSRTSRTGDMQYF. V is TRBV28 and J is TRBJ2-3, with 8 bases aligning to TRBD2. Germline V gene sequence: CDR1 MDHEN, CDR2 SYDVKM. The CDR3 spans 15 residues.